Below, 28 T cell receptor beta chains from the same sample are listed, as sequenced in a study of T cell repertoires in aging, cancer and after chemotherapy. Amplification of TCR beta used genomic DNA extracted from peripheral blood. Multiplex touch-down PCR with TRB-A/B primers amplified rearranged V-D-J TRB sequences. TCRdb re-called the multiplex PCR reads through MiXCR, storing one row per CDR3 protein. There are about 1,200 distinct CDR3 sequences in the sample; under 30% occur only once, and roughly 24% lies in the top ten. What was sequenced was blood. The receptors were sampled from a human donor with a blood cancer.

V and J are TRBV4-2 and TRBJ1-2; 9 nucleotides agree with TRBD1. The V gene's germline CDR1 is LGHNA and CDR2 YNFKEQ. V lost 0 bases and J lost 7; bases outside the gene matches: 6. The CDR3 has 15 residues. The CDR3 bases are TGTGCCAGCAGCCAAGACCCCACAGGGGGCTCTGGCTACACCTTC. Translating gives CASSQDPTGGSGYTF.

This clonotype occurred once. The chain uses TRBV4-1 and TRBJ1-6, with D tentatively TRBD1 (5 bases). V shed 2 bases and J shed 0 bases, with 14 bases lying between them. The CDR3 runs 18 residues. Germline V CDR1 and CDR2: MGHRA, YSYEKL. CDR3 loop: CASSQIQGRNSYNSPLHF. CDR3 coding DNA: TGCGCCAGCAGCCAAATTCAGGGAAGGAACTCCTATAATTCACCCCTCCACTTT.

This clonotype is labeled large. The rearrangement uses TRBV6-9 and TRBJ1-1; a weak D match, TRBD1 (5 bases). The ends were cut back, 6 bases at V and 1 base at J, with 18 bases in the middle. The CDR3 contains 16 residues. Germline V gives CDR1 MNHGY, CDR2 SVAAGI. The CDR3 nucleotides are TGTGCCAGCAGCCGACGACATAGGGGCAAGAACACTGAAGCTTTCTTT. This translates into CASSRRHRGKNTEAFF.

This sequence joins TRBV7-2 and TRBJ1-2, with a weak D call TRBD1 (6 bases). CDR3 length equals 14 residues. V was clipped by 5 bases and J by 4 bases, with 14 bases between them. Germline values: CDR1 SGHTA, CDR2 FQGNSA. The CDR3 sequence: CASSPNRAVYGYTF. CDR3 nucleotide sequence: TGTGCCAGCAGCCCCAACAGGGCTGTCTATGGCTACACCTTC. Combining the CDR3 with reference TRBV7-2 and TRBJ1-2 gives the whole variable domain GAGVSQSPSNKVTEKGKDVELRCDPISGHTALYWYRQSLGQGLEFLIYFQGNSAPDKSGLPSDRFSAERTGGSVSTLTIQRTQQEDSAVYLCASSPNRAVYGYTFGSGTRLTVV.

As concerns this clonotype: The junction and the germline gene differ at one end; a read error may be behind it. This chain uses TRBV5-4 with TRBJ2-6, with unresolved D. The germline gives CDR1 SGHNT, CDR2 YYREEE (reference sequence). The CDR3 is made up of 14 amino acids. CDR3 region: CASSSPSWANFLTF. Written as DNA, the CDR3 is TGTGCCAGCAGCTCCCCCTCTTGGGCCAACTTCCTGACTTTC.

In its sample, this clonotype is large (0.1 to 1%). This chain links TRBV12-3 or TRBV12-4 with TRBJ1-5, with D uncertain. CDR3 length: 14 residues. V was trimmed by 3 bases and J by 7 bases, leaving 13 bases between them. DNA of the CDR3: TGTGCCAGCAGTTTGGTGGGGTTGAGGCAGCCCCAGCATTTT. Protein sequence: CASSLVGLRQPQHF.

This chain connects TRBV12-3 or TRBV12-4 to TRBJ2-1, with no clear D. This CDR3 has 14 residues. The CDR3 sequence: CASGPSQEGLVQFF. The CDR3 DNA follows: TGTGCTAGTGGTCCCAGCCAGGAAGGCCTTGTGCAGTTCTTC.

V usage is TRBV5-1 and J usage is TRBJ1-4, with TRBD1 identical over 8 bases. The germline gives CDR1 SGHRS, CDR2 YFSETQ. J lost 7 bases, V lost 4 bases, and 6 bases had no gene match. This CDR3 comprises 14 residues. The CDR3 loop is CASSPQGAREKLFF. CDR3 nucleotide sequence: TGCGCCAGCAGCCCGCAGGGGGCGCGTGAAAAACTGTTTTTT.

The chain links TRBV6-4 to TRBJ2-3, with 9 bases matching TRBD1. Losses at the gene ends were 5 bases for V and 6 bases for J; bases not matched to a gene: 12. Germline assignment: CDR1 MRHNA and CDR2 SNTAGT. There are 16 residues in the CDR3. The CDR3 DNA reads as TGTGCCAGCAGTCCCGGGACAGGGTTTGGTATGGATACGCAGTATTTT. Amino acids: CASSPGTGFGMDTQYF.

In nucleotides, the CDR3 is TGTGCCAGTAGAACGAGCCGACTAGCGGGGGAAACCCAGTACTTC. Translating gives CASRTSRLAGETQYF. The J gene is TRBJ2-5, the V gene TRBV19; TRBD2 matches 12 bases. The CDR3 contains 15 residues. J gave up 8 bases and V 6 bases, and 10 bases lay outside the gene matches. Germline V gives CDR1 LNHDA, CDR2 SQIVND (reference sequence).

This sequence joins TRBV7-9 and TRBJ2-1; 8 bases map to TRBD2. This CDR3 is built from 16 residues. V shed 5 bases and J 1 base; nucleotides not matched to a gene: 7. Germline loops: CDR1 SEHNR, CDR2 FQNEAQ (reference sequence). In nucleotides, the CDR3 is TGTGCCAGCAGCCCCCCGGGGGGGCCTTCCTACAATGAGCAGTTCTTC. Its protein product is CASSPPGGPSYNEQFF.

This clonotype counts as medium-sized. The genes are TRBV7-2 and TRBJ1-5; maybe TRBD1 (6 bases). The CDR3 loop spans 13 amino acids. V was clipped by 5 bases and J by 6 bases, with 11 bases between them. Germline V gives CDR1 SGHTA, CDR2 FQGNSA. The CDR3 DNA is TGTGCCAGCAGCCCAGGGGAGCGTCAGCCCCAGCATTTT. This gives the protein CASSPGERQPQHF.

The genes are TRBV7-2 and TRBJ2-3; TRBD1 is a possible D gene (6 bases). The germline gives CDR1 SGHTA, CDR2 FQGNSA. The CDR3 consists of 16 residues. The V and J ends lost 1 base and 6 bases respectively, with 17 bases between them. CDR3: CASSLDLDRRLDTQYF. CDR3 nucleotides: TGTGCCAGCAGCTTAGATCTGGACAGACGATTGGATACGCAGTATTTT.

The gene calls are TRBV27 and TRBJ2-7; perhaps TRBD1 as D (6 bases). Germline V gene data show CDR1 as MNHEY and CDR2 as SMNVEV (reference sequence). With 0 bases removed from V and 2 bases from J, the gap between germline ends came to 11 bases. This CDR3 has 15 amino acids. CDR3 sequence reads: CASSLSTGRTYEQYF. The CDR3 nucleotides read TGTGCCAGCAGTTTATCCACAGGGAGAACCTACGAGCAGTACTTC.

In this sample, this clonotype is medium-sized. This chain links TRBV6-4 with TRBJ2-1; 7 bases fit TRBD2. Germline values: CDR1 MRHNA, CDR2 SNTAGT. J gave up 5 bases and V 3 bases, and 1 base lay outside the gene matches. CDR3 length: 13 residues. The chain's CDR3 is CASSEGTNNEQFF. The CDR3, as DNA: TGTGCCAGCAGTGAAGGGACTAACAATGAGCAGTTCTTC.

V gene TRBV20-1 combines with J gene TRBJ1-5; TRBD1 might be the D (6 bases). The CDR3 extends over 12 amino acids. The ends were cut back, 6 bases at V and 7 bases at J, with 13 bases in the middle. Germline V gives CDR1 DFQATT, CDR2 SNEGSKA (reference sequence). CDR3 sequence (DNA): TGCAGTGCCAGGGGTTTCGGGCAGCCCCAGCATTTT. Translation: CSARGFGQPQHF.

This chain links TRBV7-2 with TRBJ2-7; 9 bases map to TRBD2. Trimming removed 0 bases from V and 4 bases from J; junction bases left unmatched: 7. The CDR3 covers 16 residues. Germline loops: CDR1 SGHTA, CDR2 FQGNSA. CDR3 in amino acids: CASSLAPAGGGYEQYF. The DNA for the CDR3 is TGTGCCAGCAGCTTAGCCCCAGCGGGAGGAGGGTACGAGCAGTACTTC.

This clonotype was observed a few times. The chain is built from TRBV7-3 and TRBJ2-5; D possibly corresponds to TRBD1 (7 bases). The CDR3 covers 13 residues. Trimming removed 5 bases from V and 5 bases from J, with 12 bases in between. Germline CDR1 is SGHTA and CDR2 is FQGTGA. In nucleotides, the CDR3 is TGTGCCAGCAGCGCGGGACAGTCGGAGACCCAGTACTTC. This encodes CASSAGQSETQYF.

The J gene is TRBJ2-4, the V gene TRBV28; a possible D gene is TRBD2 (5 bases). The V end was cut by 6 bases, the J end by 2 bases, with 11 bases between. The length of the CDR3 is 14 residues. Germline values: CDR1 MDHEN, CDR2 SYDVKM. The CDR3 protein is CASSPSHPKNIQYF. The CDR3 DNA is TGTGCCAGCAGCCCTAGCCATCCCAAAAACATTCAGTACTTC.

The chain is built from TRBV7-6 and TRBJ2-1; 10 positions match TRBD2. Germline V CDR1 and CDR2: SGHVS, FNYEAQ. This CDR3 region has 15 residues. V shed 5 bases, J shed 3 bases, and the junction held 4 bases outside the gene matches. CDR3 protein: CASSTGTSDYNEQFF. CDR3 DNA sequence: TGTGCCAGCAGCACCGGGACTAGCGACTACAATGAGCAGTTCTTC.

This rearrangement joins TRBV6-4 to TRBJ2-2; the D is unclear. Germline loops: CDR1 MRHNA, CDR2 SNTAGT. CDR3 length: 13 residues. V gave up 0 bases and J gave up 3 bases, with 2 bases separating them. CDR3 residues: CASSDSDTGELFF. The CDR3, as DNA: TGTGCCAGCAGTGACTCGGACACCGGGGAGCTGTTTTTT.

This clonotype is medium-sized (0.01 to 0.1%). V gene TRBV7-2 combines with J gene TRBJ1-2; 8 positions agree with TRBD1. The CDR3 loop spans 13 amino acids. The V and J ends lost 5 bases and 8 bases, in that order; junction bases with no gene match: 7. The germline V gene encodes CDR1 SGHTA and CDR2 FQGNSA. CDR3 DNA: TGTGCCAGCAGCCTCAGGGGGCAGGGGGGCTACACCTTC. Translation: CASSLRGQGGYTF.

This chain links TRBV6-5 with TRBJ2-7; 9 bases match TRBD2. Germline V gene lookup returns CDR1 MNHEY and CDR2 SVGAGI. CDR3 size: 15 residues. J lost 4 bases, V lost 7 bases, and 11 bases had no gene match. CDR3 nucleotides: TGTGCCAGCAATCCCTTAGCGGGAGTGGGGTACGAGCAGTACTTC. Its translation is CASNPLAGVGYEQYF.

The V call is TRBV6-6, the J call TRBJ1-5; TRBD1 matches at 11 bases. The V and J ends lost 6 bases and 5 bases, in that order; junction bases with no gene match: 6. Germline CDR1 is MNHNY and CDR2 is SVGAGI (reference sequence). The CDR3 spans 15 residues. CDR3: CASSPGTGGYQPQHF. CDR3 in DNA: TGTGCCAGCAGCCCCGGGACAGGGGGGTATCAGCCCCAGCATTTT.

This clonotype is termed medium-sized (0.01 to 0.1%). The chain carries TRBV5-4 and TRBJ1-6; D is possibly TRBD1 (6 bases). The germline V gene has CDR1 SGHNT and CDR2 YYREEE (reference sequence). This CDR3 is built from 16 residues. Trimming shortened V by 3 bases and J by 4 bases, and 14 bases separated the two germline ends. In nucleotides, the CDR3 is TGTGCCAGCAGCTCATGGGGGCTCGGTTATAATTCACCCCTCCACTTT. Its translation is CASSSWGLGYNSPLHF.

By proportion, this clonotype is large. The V call is TRBV5-6, the J call TRBJ1-2; the match to TRBD1 covers 7 bases. Trimming at V came to 5 bases and at J to 8 bases, leaving 15 bases not matched to a gene. The germline V gene encodes CDR1 SGHDT and CDR2 YYEEEE. This CDR3 is built from 15 residues. For the CDR3, the DNA is TGTGCCAGCAGACTCCCTCGAGGGGGCGATTGGGGCTACACCTTC. This codes for CASRLPRGGDWGYTF.

J is TRBJ2-3 and V is TRBV20-1, with D tentatively TRBD2 (6 bases). The CDR3 is 16 amino acids. Germline V lookup: CDR1 DFQATT, CDR2 SNEGSKA (reference sequence). Trimming took off 3 bases at V and 1 base at J, with 17 bases between the two ends. This CDR3 is CSASGGTPGGTDTQYF. Written as DNA, the CDR3 is TGCAGTGCTAGCGGTGGGACTCCTGGTGGCACAGATACGCAGTATTTT.

The chain couples TRBV12-3 or TRBV12-4 to TRBJ2-4; D perhaps matches TRBD1 (6 bases). This CDR3 is built from 16 residues. V lost 5 bases and J lost 4, with 18 bases in between. Here the CDR3 DNA reads TGTGCCAGCAGTCGCCATCTCCAGGGGTGGAAAAACATTCAGTACTTC. Translated: CASSRHLQGWKNIQYF.